This passage covers 25 T cell receptor beta chains from one sample sequenced in a study of regulatory T cells in long-lasting Graves disease. iRepertoire HTBI primers and Arm-PCR of CDR3 regions built TCR beta libraries. Each CDR3 protein is one row after TCRdb ran MiXCR on the multiplex PCR reads. The sample includes some 340,000 distinct CDR3 sequences, about 10% of them seen just once. The time point here: newly diagnosed GD, antithyroid drugs for less than 3 months. RNA isolated from PBMCs was used to make the TCR library. This same sample was also part of a study on T cells in Graves' hyperthyroidism and ophthalmopathy.

The sample was peripheral blood mononuclear cells (PBMCs), taken at new diagnosis, from a patient treated with antithyroid drugs. All receptors come from a woman between 18 and 29 years old with Graves disease.

The genes are TRBV20-1 and TRBJ2-1; the D call may be TRBD1 or TRBD2 (5 bases each). Germline CDR1 and CDR2: DFQATT and SNEGSKA (reference sequence). There are 14 residues in the CDR3. Trimming pared 3 bases from V and 5 bases from J, leaving 14 bases between. CDR3 nucleotides: TGCAGTGCTAGGGGGACCAAGAGGAACAATGAGCAGTTCTTC. Protein: CSARGTKRNNEQFF.

The table lists this clonotype with many counts. This chain connects TRBV12-3 or TRBV12-4 to TRBJ2-1, with 7 positions matching TRBD2. With V trimmed by 6 bases and J by 2 bases, 7 bases remained unmatched. The CDR3 totals 15 residues. Here the CDR3 reads CASSLRDYPYNEQFF. CDR3 coding DNA: TGTGCCAGCAGCCTCCGGGACTACCCCTACAATGAGCAGTTCTTC.

This clonotype was picked up many times. The V and J genes are TRBV7-2 and TRBJ1-2; D not resolved. The CDR3 has 15 amino acids. V shed 3 bases and J shed 2 bases, with 13 bases lying between them. Germline CDR1 reads SGHTA; CDR2 reads FQGNSA. Here the CDR3 reads CASSLYVTSNYGYTF. In nucleotides, the CDR3 is TGTGCCAGCAGCTTGTATGTGACGAGCAACTATGGCTACACCTTC.

There are many counts of this clonotype. The genes are TRBV28 and TRBJ2-2; 11 bases fit TRBD2. Trimming took 6 bases from V and 5 from J; bases not matched to a gene: 5. CDR1 is MDHEN and CDR2 is SYDVKM in the germline V gene. CDR3 size: 15 residues. CDR3 DNA sequence: TGTGCCAGCAGCCCATCTAGCGGGAGGACCGGGGAGCTGTTTTTT. Translating gives CASSPSSGRTGELFF. The full variable domain, in which reference TRBV28 and TRBJ2-2 provide the parts outside the CDR3, is DVKVTQSSRYLVKRTGEKVFLECVQDMDHENMFWYRQDPGLGLRLIYFSYDVKMKEKGDIPEGYSVSREKKERFSLILESASTNQTSMYLCASSPSSGRTGELFFGEGSRLTVL.

This clonotype has a count of ten or more. This chain joins TRBV28 and TRBJ1-1, with 10 positions matching TRBD1. The CDR3 sequence is 16 residues long. After removal of 5 bases from V and 4 bases from J, the junction contained 10 bases not matched to a gene. CDR1 MDHEN and CDR2 SYDVKM come from the germline V gene. The CDR3 region is CASSNPPGQGSTEAFF. For the CDR3, the DNA is TGTGCCAGCAGTAATCCTCCGGGACAGGGGAGCACTGAAGCTTTCTTT.

V gene TRBV7-2 combines with J gene TRBJ2-1; D possibly corresponds to TRBD2 (6 bases). Germline-derived CDR1 and CDR2 are SGHTA and FQGNSA. V lost 4 bases and J lost 10, with 20 bases in between. This CDR3 has 15 residues. The chain's CDR3 is CASSYPGPAGREQFF. The CDR3 DNA is TGTGCCAGCAGCTACCCGGGGCCAGCGGGTCGCGAGCAGTTCTTC.

This chain uses TRBV29-1 with TRBJ2-3; D gene unclear. CDR3 length: 9 residues. The V and J ends lost 5 bases and 3 bases respectively, with 0 bases between them. The germline V gene has CDR1 SQVTM and CDR2 ANQGSEA. In nucleotides, the CDR3 is TGCAGCGTTACAGATACGCAGTATTTT. Residues: CSVTDTQYF.

The chain carries TRBV5-5 and TRBJ2-1; 10 bases agree with TRBD2. The CDR3 has 17 residues. Germline V gives CDR1 SGHKS, CDR2 YYEKEE (reference sequence). After removal of 0 bases from V and 3 bases from J, the junction contained 6 bases not matched to a gene. Here the CDR3 reads CASSLVLRTSGYNEQFF. The CDR3 nucleotides are TGTGCCAGCAGCTTGGTTCTTAGGACTAGCGGCTACAATGAGCAGTTCTTC.

This clonotype was counted many times. The rearrangement uses TRBV6-5 and TRBJ2-7; D is ambiguous. CDR3 size: 12 residues. In germline, CDR1 is MNHEY, CDR2 SVGAGI. V was clipped by 4 bases and J by 0 bases, with 4 bases between them. The CDR3 loop is CASSSDSYEQYV. CDR3 in DNA: TGTGCCAGCAGTTCGGACTCCTACGAGCAGTACGTC.

This clonotype has at least ten counts. The V call is TRBV6-2 or TRBV6-3, the J call TRBJ2-5; 7 bases fit TRBD1. The ends lost 8 bases at V and 1 base at J; junction bases unmatched: 10. There are 15 residues in the CDR3. Germline-derived CDR1 and CDR2 are MNHEY and SVGEGT. The CDR3 nucleotides are TGTGCCAGCGTTTGGATCGCAGGGGGCCAAGAGACCCAGTACTTC. It translates to CASVWIAGGQETQYF.

The chain joins TRBV27 to TRBJ2-1; TRBD2 might be the D (5 bases). Germline-derived CDR1 and CDR2 are MNHEY and SMNVEV (reference sequence). CDR3 size: 15 residues. Deletions cut 2 bases from V and 3 bases from J, with 11 bases between. Here the CDR3 DNA reads TGTGCCAGCAGTTTAGGACTCCCCCTCTACAATGAGCAGTTCTTC. Amino acid sequence: CASSLGLPLYNEQFF.

This clonotype was counted ten times or more. This sequence joins TRBV4-3 and TRBJ2-2; 11 bases line up with TRBD2. Germline V gene lookup returns CDR1 LGHNA and CDR2 YSLEER. This CDR3 comprises 17 residues. V was pared by 4 bases and J by 3 bases, with 7 bases of the junction left unmatched. This CDR3 is CASSPELAGAHTGELFF. CDR3 nucleotides: TGCGCCAGCAGCCCTGAACTAGCGGGGGCCCACACCGGGGAGCTGTTTTTT.

V gene TRBV20-1 combines with J gene TRBJ1-6; 8 nucleotides agree with TRBD1. The germline V gene encodes CDR1 DFQATT and CDR2 SNEGSKA (reference sequence). The CDR3 has 19 amino acids. V shed 0 bases and J 6 bases; nucleotides not matched to a gene: 16. The CDR3 here is CSARDHQGRQGLPNSPLHF. CDR3 bases: TGCAGTGCTAGAGATCACCAAGGAAGACAGGGGTTGCCTAATTCACCCCTCCACTTT.

This clonotype was seen repeatedly, ten times or more. J is TRBJ1-1 and V is TRBV3-1, with 9 nucleotides matching TRBD1. The CDR3 length is 13 residues. J gave up 7 bases and V 4 bases, and 4 bases lay outside the gene matches. CDR1 and CDR2 (germline): LGHDT, YNNKEL (reference sequence). The CDR3 DNA is TGTGCCAGCAGCCCCAAGGACAGGGGTGAAGCTTTCTTT. This codes for CASSPKDRGEAFF.

This clonotype was picked up many times. The chain couples TRBV12-3 or TRBV12-4 to TRBJ2-2; D not resolved. V lost 6 bases and J lost 8, with 7 bases in between. The CDR3 consists of 11 residues. In DNA, the CDR3 is TGTGCCAGCAGACAAGCTGGGGAGCTGTTTTTT. It specifies CASRQAGELFF.

This clonotype showed up just a few times. V gene TRBV5-8 combines with J gene TRBJ2-7; no clear D gene. The CDR3 spans 11 residues. Looked up from germline, CDR1 is SGHTS and CDR2 is YDEGEE. Trimming stripped 2 bases from V and 5 bases from J, with 5 bases between. CDR3 in amino acids: CASSFSHEQYF. The CDR3 bases are TGTGCCAGCAGCTTTTCCCACGAGCAGTACTTC.

The CDR3 reads CASSSDRGGRDNEQFF. The CDR3 DNA follows: TGTGCCAGCTCATCAGACCGAGGGGGCCGGGACAATGAGCAGTTCTTC. The chain recombines TRBV18 with TRBJ2-1, with 7 bases fitting TRBD1. The CDR3 spans 16 residues. Germline V CDR1 and CDR2: KGHSH, LQKENI. Trimming took 5 bases from V and 5 from J; bases not matched to a gene: 12.

This clonotype was recorded many times. V gene TRBV30 combines with J gene TRBJ1-1; D is unresolved. CDR3 length equals 14 residues. The V gene lost 0 bases and the J gene lost 1 base, with 9 bases spanning the gap. Looked up from germline, CDR1 is GTSNPN and CDR2 is SVGIG (reference sequence). The CDR3 loop is CAWSVPWANTEAFF. The CDR3 DNA follows: TGTGCCTGGAGTGTACCGTGGGCGAACACTGAAGCTTTCTTT.

This clonotype came up many times. The chain recombines TRBV5-1 with TRBJ2-2; D remains ambiguous. With 0 bases removed from V and 6 bases from J, the gap between germline ends came to 9 bases. Per the germline V gene, CDR1 is SGHRS and CDR2 is YFSETQ. The CDR3 is made up of 14 amino acids. The CDR3 loop reads CASSLELLAGELFF. The CDR3 coding sequence is TGCGCCAGCAGCTTGGAGTTGCTGGCCGGGGAGCTGTTTTTT.

This clonotype appeared many times. The chain joins TRBV7-2 to TRBJ2-1; TRBD2 is a possible D gene (6 bases). Germline V gives CDR1 SGHTA, CDR2 FQGNSA. The CDR3 extends over 16 amino acids. The V end was cut by 0 bases, the J end by 3 bases, with 12 bases between. In DNA, the CDR3 is TGTGCCAGCAGCTTAGCGGAGGGAAGGTACTACAATGAGCAGTTCTTC. This sequence encodes CASSLAEGRYYNEQFF. Using reference TRBV7-2 and TRBJ2-1 for the parts outside the CDR3, the full variable domain is GAGVSQSPSNKVTEKGKDVELRCDPISGHTALYWYRQSLGQGLEFLIYFQGNSAPDKSGLPSDRFSAERTGGSVSTLTIQRTQQEDSAVYLCASSLAEGRYYNEQFFGPGTRLTVL.

With respect to this clonotype: One end of the junction fails to match germline, which may point to a read error. The rearrangement uses TRBV5-4 and TRBJ1-3; the D gene is possibly TRBD1 (5 bases). This CDR3 is built from 16 residues. CDR1 SGHNT and CDR2 YYREEE come from the germline V gene (reference sequence). The CDR3 DNA sequence: TGTGGCAGCAGCTCGGGGGTCGGACACTCTGGAAACACCATATATTTT. Protein product: CGSSSGVGHSGNTIYF.

This clonotype was detected many times. The chain couples TRBV18 to TRBJ2-1; 8 bases match TRBD2. V lost 3 bases and J lost 0; bases outside the gene matches: 4. CDR1 is KGHSH and CDR2 is LQKENI in the germline V gene. The CDR3 length is 16 residues. CDR3 residues: CASSPGSGSSYNEQFF. CDR3 bases: TGTGCCAGCTCACCGGGGAGCGGGAGCTCCTACAATGAGCAGTTCTTC.

In this sample, this clonotype turned up many times. The gene calls are TRBV7-2 and TRBJ2-1; 9 bases agree with TRBD2. V lost 3 bases, J lost 1 base, and 4 bases stayed unmatched. Germline lookup yields CDR1 SGHTA and CDR2 FQGNSA. This CDR3 contains 16 residues. The DNA of the CDR3 is TGTGCCAGCAGCTTCCTTAGCGGGAGTTCCTACAATGAGCAGTTCTTC. Translation: CASSFLSGSSYNEQFF.

In this sample, this clonotype turned up many times. This chain connects TRBV9 to TRBJ1-1; no reliable D call. This CDR3 is 16 amino acids long. V was pared by 4 bases and J by 0 bases, with 16 bases between. Germline-derived CDR1 and CDR2 are SGDLS and YYNGEE. The CDR3 sequence is CASSHHEAILNTEAFF. The CDR3, as DNA: TGTGCCAGCAGCCACCACGAGGCGATTTTGAACACTGAAGCTTTCTTT.

The chain joins TRBV6-5 to TRBJ1-6; unclear D gene. V was trimmed by 3 bases and J by 5 bases, leaving 14 bases between them. This CDR3 is 16 amino acids long. Per the germline V gene, CDR1 is MNHEY and CDR2 is SVGAGI. For the CDR3, the DNA is TGTGCCAGCAGTTATCGTCGGGGTTTCGATAATTCACCCCTCCACTTT. It specifies CASSYRRGFDNSPLHF.